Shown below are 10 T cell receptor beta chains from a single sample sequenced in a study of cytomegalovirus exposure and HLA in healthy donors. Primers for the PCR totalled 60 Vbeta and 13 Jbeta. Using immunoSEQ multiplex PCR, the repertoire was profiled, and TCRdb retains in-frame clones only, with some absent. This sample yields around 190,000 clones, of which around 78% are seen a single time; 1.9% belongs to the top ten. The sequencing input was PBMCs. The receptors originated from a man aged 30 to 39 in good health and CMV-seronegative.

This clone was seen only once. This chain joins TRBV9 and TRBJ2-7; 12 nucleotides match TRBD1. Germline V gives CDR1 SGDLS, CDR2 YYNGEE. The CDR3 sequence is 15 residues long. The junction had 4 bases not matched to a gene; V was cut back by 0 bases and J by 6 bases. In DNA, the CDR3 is TGTGCCAGCAGCGTAGCAGGGACAGGGGGCCCCGAGCAGTACTTC. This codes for CASSVAGTGGPEQYF.

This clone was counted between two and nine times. CDR3 in DNA: TGTGCCAGCAGTTCTAGGCAGGGGGCCGTCGAGCAGTACTTC. The encoded protein is CASSSRQGAVEQYF. The V call is TRBV2, the J call TRBJ2-7, with TRBD1 matching over 8 bases. Germline-derived CDR1 and CDR2 are SNHLY and FYNNEI. After removal of 5 bases from V and 6 bases from J, the junction contained 9 bases not matched to a gene. The CDR3 has 14 amino acids.

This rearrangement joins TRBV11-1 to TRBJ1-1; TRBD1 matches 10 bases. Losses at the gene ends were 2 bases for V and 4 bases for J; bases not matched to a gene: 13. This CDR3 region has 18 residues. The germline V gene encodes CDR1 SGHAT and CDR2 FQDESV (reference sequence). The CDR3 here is CASSLRLPGTGETTEAFF. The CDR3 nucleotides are TGTGCCAGCAGCTTAAGGTTGCCGGGGACAGGGGAGACCACTGAAGCTTTCTTT.

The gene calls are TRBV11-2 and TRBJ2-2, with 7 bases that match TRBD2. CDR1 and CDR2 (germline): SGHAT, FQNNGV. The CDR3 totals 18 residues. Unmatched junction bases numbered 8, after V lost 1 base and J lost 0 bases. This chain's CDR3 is CASSLAPSGLTNTGELFF. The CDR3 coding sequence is TGTGCCAGCAGCTTAGCCCCTAGCGGCCTAACGAACACCGGGGAGCTGTTTTTT.

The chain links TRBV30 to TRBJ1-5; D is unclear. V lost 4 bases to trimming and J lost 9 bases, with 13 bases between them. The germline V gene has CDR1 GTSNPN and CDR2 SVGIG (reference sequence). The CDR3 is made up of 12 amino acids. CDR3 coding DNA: TGTGCCTGGAACTCAGCGGCGGGGCCCCAGCATTTT. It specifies CAWNSAAGPQHF.

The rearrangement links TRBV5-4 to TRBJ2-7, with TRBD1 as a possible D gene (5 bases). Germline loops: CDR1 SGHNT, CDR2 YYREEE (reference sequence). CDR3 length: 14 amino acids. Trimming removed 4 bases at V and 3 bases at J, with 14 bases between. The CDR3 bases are TGTGCCAGCAGCCCTCGGCAGGGCGTCTACGAGCAGTACTTC. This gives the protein CASSPRQGVYEQYF.

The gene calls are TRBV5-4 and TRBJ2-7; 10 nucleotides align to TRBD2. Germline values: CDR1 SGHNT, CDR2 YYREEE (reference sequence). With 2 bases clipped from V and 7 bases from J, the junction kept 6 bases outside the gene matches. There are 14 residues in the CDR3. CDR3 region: CASSLAGGPREQYF. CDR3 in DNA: TGTGCCAGCAGCTTAGCGGGAGGGCCAAGGGAGCAGTACTTC.

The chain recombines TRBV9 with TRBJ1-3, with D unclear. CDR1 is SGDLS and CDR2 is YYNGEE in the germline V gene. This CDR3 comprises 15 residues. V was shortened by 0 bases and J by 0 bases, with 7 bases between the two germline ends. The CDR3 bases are TGTGCCAGCAGCGTAGGACACCTCTCTGGAAACACCATATATTTT. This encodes CASSVGHLSGNTIYF.

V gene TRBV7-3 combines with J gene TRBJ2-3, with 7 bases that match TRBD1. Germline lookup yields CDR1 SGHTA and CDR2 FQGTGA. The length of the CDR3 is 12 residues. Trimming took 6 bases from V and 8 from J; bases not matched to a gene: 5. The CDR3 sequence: CASSIQGTTQYF. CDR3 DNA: TGTGCCAGCAGTATACAGGGGACTACGCAGTATTTT.

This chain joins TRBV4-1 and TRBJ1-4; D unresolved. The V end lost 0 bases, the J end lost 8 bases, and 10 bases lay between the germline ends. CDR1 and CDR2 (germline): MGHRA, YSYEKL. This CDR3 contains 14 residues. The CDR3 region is CASSQDSEREKLFF. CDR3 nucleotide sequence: TGCGCCAGCAGCCAAGATTCCGAGAGGGAAAAACTGTTTTTT.